These 14 T cell receptor beta chains were all obtained from the same sample, sequenced in a study of blood T cells in healthy people across ages (dated by TCRdb to between 2014 and 2017). Preparation of the library involved 5' RACE. Sequencing took place on an Illumina HiSeq 2500. A second about 6 to 11 cycle PCR used a sample-barcoded 5' primer and a J-beta primer mix. TCRdb reworked the public reads: Q25 trimming with fastp, MiXCR clone assembly, productive beta chains retained. CDR3 protein duplicates are merged, each entry listing the most common genes and DNA. For this sample the table gives 1.5 million to 2 million distinct CDR3 sequences, of which about 35% were detected only once. Clones ranked in the top ten supply 11% of the sample. The sequenced material came from blood. The receptor set was obtained from a woman aged 30 to 39 in good health.

Concerning this clonotype: Since a much larger clone is just one base distant, this may be a read error. The chain joins TRBV15 to TRBJ2-3, with 10 bases identical to TRBD2. CDR3 length equals 16 residues. The germline V gene encodes CDR1 LNHNV and CDR2 YYDKDF (reference sequence). The CDR3 loop is CVTSRAAGGPPDTQYF. The CDR3, as DNA: TGTGTCACCAGCAGAGCAGCGGGAGGGCCCCCAGATACGCAGTATTTT. Full variable domain (outside the CDR3, taken from reference TRBV15 and TRBJ2-3): DAMVIQNPRYQVTQFGKPVTLSCSQTLNHNVMYWYQQKSSQAPKLLFHYYDKDFNNEADTPDNFQSRRPNTSFCFLDIRSPGLGDTAMYLCVTSRAAGGPPDTQYFGPGTRLTVL.

This clonotype was found many times. The J gene is TRBJ2-7, the V gene TRBV27; 9 bases match TRBD2. The V gene's germline CDR1 is MNHEY and CDR2 SMNVEV (reference sequence). This CDR3 is built from 16 residues. With V trimmed by 3 bases and J by 2 bases, 8 bases remained unmatched. This CDR3 is CASSFDSGSPPYEQYF. The CDR3 region has the DNA TGTGCCAGCAGTTTTGATAGCGGGAGTCCGCCCTACGAGCAGTACTTC.

The chain recombines TRBV6-6 with TRBJ2-1; a possible D gene is TRBD1 (5 bases). Trimming stripped 1 base from V and 8 bases from J, with 12 bases between. CDR1 is MNHNY and CDR2 is SVGAGI in the germline V gene (reference sequence). This CDR3 has 14 residues. The CDR3 reads CASSYLGPTDEQFF. Here the CDR3 DNA reads TGTGCCAGCAGTTACTTGGGGCCAACCGATGAGCAGTTCTTC.

This clonotype was found a few times. This chain joins TRBV20-1 and TRBJ2-7; D perhaps matches TRBD2 (5 bases). CDR3 length equals 14 residues. Trimming left V 7 bases short and J 2 bases short, with 18 bases between. The germline gives CDR1 DFQATT, CDR2 SNEGSKA (reference sequence). The CDR3 is CSGRDGSGPYEQYF. CDR3 in DNA: TGCAGTGGCAGAGATGGGAGTGGACCCTACGAGCAGTACTTC.

The V gene is TRBV7-9, the J gene TRBJ2-1; 11 nucleotides align to TRBD2. The V segment lost 6 bases and the J segment 5 bases; nucleotides outside the gene matches: 6. The CDR3 has 15 residues. Germline V lookup: CDR1 SEHNR, CDR2 FQNEAQ (reference sequence). In nucleotides, the CDR3 is TGTGCCAGCAGTCAGACTAGCGGGGCACACAATGAGCAGTTCTTC. Amino acid sequence: CASSQTSGAHNEQFF.

About this clonotype: Germline is not matched at one junction end, which may reflect a read error. The chain links TRBV20-1 to TRBJ2-4; weak D call: TRBD1 (5 bases). Germline V lookup: CDR1 DFQATT, CDR2 SNEGSKA (reference sequence). The CDR3 loop spans 16 amino acids. The CDR3 loop reads CSARDEGVLAKNIQHF. The CDR3 nucleotides are TGCAGTGCTAGAGATGAAGGGGTCCTCGCCAAAAACATTCAGCACTTC.

The V and J genes are TRBV7-3 and TRBJ2-5; 7 bases match TRBD1. The CDR3 spans 14 residues. Germline V gives CDR1 SGHTA, CDR2 FQGTGA. V gave up 4 bases and J gave up 5 bases; unmatched junction bases: 7. Here the CDR3 reads CASSSGQVGETQYF. The CDR3 nucleotides are TGTGCCAGCAGCTCAGGACAGGTTGGGGAGACCCAGTACTTC.

V is TRBV7-3 and J is TRBJ2-5; D ambiguous. Trimming removed 4 bases at V and 3 bases at J, with 9 bases between. The CDR3 runs 13 residues. The germline V gene has CDR1 SGHTA and CDR2 FQGTGA. CDR3 bases: TGTGCCAGCAGCTCGGCTGCTAAAGAGACCCAGTACTTC. Protein product: CASSSAAKETQYF.

This clonotype was found a few times. The chain has TRBV7-8 and TRBJ1-6, with D perhaps matching TRBD1 (6 bases). CDR1 SGHVS and CDR2 FQNEAQ come from the germline V gene. The ends were cut back, 0 bases at V and 5 bases at J, with 14 bases in the middle. The CDR3 length is 17 residues. The CDR3 region is CASSLASRDTDNSPLHF. DNA of the CDR3: TGTGCCAGCAGCTTAGCTAGCCGGGACACCGATAATTCACCCCTCCACTTT.

This clonotype was seen more than once but under ten times. The chain is built from TRBV2 and TRBJ2-7, with 10 nucleotides matching TRBD2. Germline CDR1 is SNHLY and CDR2 is FYNNEI. The V and J ends lost 5 bases and 0 bases, in that order; junction bases with no gene match: 10. The CDR3 is 17 residues long. CDR3 residues: CASSRGLAGALSYEQYF. In DNA, the CDR3 is TGTGCCAGCAGTCGAGGGCTAGCGGGGGCCCTCTCCTACGAGCAGTACTTC.

This clonotype was observed a few times. V is TRBV6-5 and J is TRBJ2-5; 10 bases agree with TRBD2. The CDR3 contains 15 residues. V gave up 6 bases and J gave up 5 bases; unmatched junction bases: 9. Germline loops: CDR1 MNHEY, CDR2 SVGAGI. CDR3 sequence reads: CASSQAGGPEETQYF. In DNA form, the CDR3 reads TGTGCCAGCAGCCAAGCGGGAGGGCCGGAGGAGACCCAGTACTTC.

This clonotype was observed a handful of times. The CDR3 sequence is CASSDQTWDTQYF. The CDR3 DNA reads as TGTGCCAGCAGTGACCAGACTTGGGATACGCAGTATTTT. The chain links TRBV2 to TRBJ2-3, with D uncertain. Trimming removed 3 bases from V and 6 bases from J, with 10 bases in between. CDR1 SNHLY and CDR2 FYNNEI come from the germline V gene. CDR3 length: 13 amino acids.

The chain has TRBV19 and TRBJ2-3; 7 nucleotides agree with TRBD1. Germline V gene lookup returns CDR1 LNHDA and CDR2 SQIVND (reference sequence). The CDR3 consists of 13 residues. With 9 bases clipped from V and 8 bases from J, the junction kept 11 bases outside the gene matches. This CDR3 reads CASDRAGAGTQYF. The CDR3 DNA reads as TGTGCCAGCGACAGGGCAGGCGCAGGTACGCAGTATTTT. The complete variable domain, with remaining parts taken from reference TRBV19 and TRBJ2-3, reads DGGITQSPKYLFRKEGQNVTLSCEQNLNHDAMYWYRQDPGQGLRLIYYSQIVNDFQKGDIAEGYSVSREKKESFPLTVTSAQKNPTAFYLCASDRAGAGTQYFGPGTRLTVL.

The genes are TRBV20-1 and TRBJ2-3, with no clear D. V dropped 4 bases and J dropped 0 bases, with 11 bases sitting between them. The CDR3 sequence is 14 residues long. Per germline, CDR1 DFQATT and CDR2 SNEGSKA (reference sequence). CDR3 bases: TGCAGTGCTAAGGATGTGGTTAGCACAGATACGCAGTATTTT. Residues: CSAKDVVSTDTQYF.